Following are 10 T cell receptor beta chains from one sample sequenced in a study of T and B cells in COVID-19 patients. TRB rearrangements were amplified by multiplex PCR with BIOMED2 TRB-A/B primers. TCRdb itself ran the multiplex PCR reads through MiXCR, one entry per CDR3 protein. This sample carries about 9,300 distinct CDR3 sequences, about two fifths of them seen once, and the ten largest clones take less than 70%. Each TRB amplification used roughly 250-550 ng of genomic DNA from blood. The specimen was blood. The origin of the receptors is a human donor with active COVID-19.

This CDR3 reads CASRPGLAGGQYQETQYF. The DNA for the CDR3 is TGTGCCAGCAGACCGGGACTAGCGGGGGGACAGTACCAAGAGACCCAGTACTTC. This chain joins TRBV6-2 or TRBV6-3 and TRBJ2-5; 15 positions match TRBD2. CDR1 is MNHEY and CDR2 is SVGEGT in the germline V gene. With 6 bases clipped from V and 0 bases from J, the junction kept 8 bases outside the gene matches. This CDR3 comprises 18 residues.

The chain carries TRBV5-6 and TRBJ2-5; no firm D call. CDR3 length: 14 residues. The V gene's germline CDR1 is SGHDT and CDR2 YYEEEE. V was shortened by 7 bases and J by 3 bases, with 16 bases between the two germline ends. CDR3 sequence (DNA): TGTGCCAGCCTACTAACGGGTATAGAAGAGACCCAGTACTTC. Amino acids: CASLLTGIEETQYF.

V gene TRBV6-1 combines with J gene TRBJ2-5; TRBD2 matches at 8 bases. The CDR3 is made up of 15 amino acids. V shed 6 bases, J shed 6 bases, and the junction held 12 bases outside the gene matches. Germline V gene lookup returns CDR1 MNHNS and CDR2 SASEGT. CDR3 region: CASSPGGGQRQTQYF. The CDR3 nucleotides are TGTGCCAGCAGCCCCGGCGGGGGGCAGAGGCAGACCCAGTACTTC.

The chain carries TRBV30 and TRBJ1-2; D uncertain. Germline V CDR1 and CDR2: GTSNPN, SVGIG (reference sequence). Trimming took 0 bases from V and 2 from J, leaving 7 bases between them. CDR3 length: 13 amino acids. The CDR3 loop reads CAWSVGPNYGYTF. The CDR3 DNA sequence: TGTGCCTGGAGTGTGGGTCCAAACTATGGCTACACCTTC.

The rearrangement links TRBV12-3 or TRBV12-4 to TRBJ2-2; tentative D call: TRBD1 (5 bases). This CDR3 has 16 amino acids. With 5 bases removed from V and 4 bases from J, the gap between germline ends came to 17 bases. The CDR3 DNA sequence: TGTGCCAGCAGTCCATCGACAGTGGGTCTCACCGGGGAGCTGTTTTTT. Protein: CASSPSTVGLTGELFF.

This clonotype was recorded a few times. The chain links TRBV6-5 to TRBJ2-5; possibly TRBD1 for D (5 bases). Germline CDR1 and CDR2: MNHEY and SVGAGI. V was shortened by 8 bases and J by 2 bases, with 9 bases between the two germline ends. CDR3 length equals 12 residues. CDR3 nucleotide sequence: TGTGCCAGCCAGGGAAATCAAGAGACCCAGTACTTC. The encoded protein is CASQGNQETQYF.

This clonotype has only a few counts. The chain combines TRBV12-3 or TRBV12-4 with TRBJ1-1, with D perhaps TRBD1 (6 bases). The CDR3 extends over 14 amino acids. Trimming left V 4 bases short and J 1 base short, with 10 bases between. The CDR3 sequence is CASSWNRANTEAFF. CDR3 nucleotide sequence: TGTGCCAGCAGTTGGAACAGGGCGAACACTGAAGCTTTCTTT.

Only a few counts were recorded for this clonotype. The chain carries TRBV11-1 and TRBJ1-2, with a tentative D call TRBD1 (5 bases). CDR1 is SGHAT and CDR2 is FQDESV in the germline V gene (reference sequence). This CDR3 has 12 amino acids. The V end lost 5 bases, the J end lost 5 bases, and 9 bases lay between the germline ends. This CDR3 is CASSLDIYGYTF. DNA for the CDR3: TGTGCCAGCAGCCTGGACATTTATGGCTACACCTTC.

The gene calls are TRBV6-5 and TRBJ2-3, with D perhaps matching TRBD1 or TRBD2 (6 bases each). V lost 5 bases and J 0 bases, leaving 15 bases between the germline ends. This CDR3 is built from 16 residues. Germline CDR1 MNHEY, CDR2 SVGAGI. CDR3 sequence reads: CASSDFGGPSTDTQYF. For the CDR3, the DNA is TGTGCCAGCAGTGATTTTGGGGGGCCCAGCACAGATACGCAGTATTTT.

Remarks on this clonotype: A much more abundant neighbour one base away suggests this may be a read error. Given the absence of the conserved phenylalanine or tryptophan at the CDR3 end, a read error is likely. CDR3 amino acids: CSVSGGGSDEQYS. In DNA form, the CDR3 reads TGCAGCGTTAGCGGGGGGGGGTCGGACGAGCAGTACTCC. This rearrangement joins TRBV29-1 to TRBJ2-7; TRBD2 agrees at 10 bases. CDR3 size: 13 residues. J lost 5 bases, V lost 5 bases, and 6 bases had no gene match. Germline values: CDR1 SQVTM, CDR2 ANQGSEA.